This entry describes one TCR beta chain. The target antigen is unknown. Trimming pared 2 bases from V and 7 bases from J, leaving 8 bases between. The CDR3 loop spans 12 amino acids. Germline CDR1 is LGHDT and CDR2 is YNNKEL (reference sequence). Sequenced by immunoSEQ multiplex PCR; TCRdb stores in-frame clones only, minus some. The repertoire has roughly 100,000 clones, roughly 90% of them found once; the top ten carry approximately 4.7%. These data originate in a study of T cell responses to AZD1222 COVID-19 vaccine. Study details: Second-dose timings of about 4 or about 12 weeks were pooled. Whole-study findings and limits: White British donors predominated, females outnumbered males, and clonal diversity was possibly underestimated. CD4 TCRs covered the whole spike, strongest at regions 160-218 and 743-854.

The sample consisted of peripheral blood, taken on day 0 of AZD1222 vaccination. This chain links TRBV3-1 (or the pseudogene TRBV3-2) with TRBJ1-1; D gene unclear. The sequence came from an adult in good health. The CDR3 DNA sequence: TGTGCCAGCAGCCAATTCGGCAGTGAAGCTTTCTTT. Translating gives CASSQFGSEAFF.